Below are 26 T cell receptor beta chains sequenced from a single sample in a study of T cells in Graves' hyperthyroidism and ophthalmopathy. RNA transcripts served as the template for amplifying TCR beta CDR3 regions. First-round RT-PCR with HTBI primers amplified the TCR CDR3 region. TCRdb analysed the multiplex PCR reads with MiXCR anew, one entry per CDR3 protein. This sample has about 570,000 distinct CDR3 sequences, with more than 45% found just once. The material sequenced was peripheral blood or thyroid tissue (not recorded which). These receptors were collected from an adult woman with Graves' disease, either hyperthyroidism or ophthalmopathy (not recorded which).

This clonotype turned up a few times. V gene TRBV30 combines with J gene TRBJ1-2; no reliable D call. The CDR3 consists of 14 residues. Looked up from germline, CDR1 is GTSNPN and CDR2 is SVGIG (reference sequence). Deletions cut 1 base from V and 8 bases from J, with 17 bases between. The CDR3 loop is CAWSGVGIPKGYTF. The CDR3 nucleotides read TGTGCCTGGAGTGGAGTGGGGATCCCGAAAGGCTACACCTTC.

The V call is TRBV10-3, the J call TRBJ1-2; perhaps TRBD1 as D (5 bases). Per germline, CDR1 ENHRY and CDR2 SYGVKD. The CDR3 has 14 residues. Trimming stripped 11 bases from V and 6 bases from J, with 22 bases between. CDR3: CASLKRQGADGYTF. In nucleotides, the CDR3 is TGTGCCTCTCTAAAAAGGCAGGGTGCTGATGGCTACACCTTC.

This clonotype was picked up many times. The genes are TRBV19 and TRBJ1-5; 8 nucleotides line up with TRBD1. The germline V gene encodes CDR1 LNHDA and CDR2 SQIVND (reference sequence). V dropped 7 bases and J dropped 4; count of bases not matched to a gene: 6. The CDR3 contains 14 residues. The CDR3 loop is CASNQGASNQPQHF. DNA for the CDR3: TGTGCCAGTAACCAGGGGGCCTCGAATCAGCCCCAGCATTTT.

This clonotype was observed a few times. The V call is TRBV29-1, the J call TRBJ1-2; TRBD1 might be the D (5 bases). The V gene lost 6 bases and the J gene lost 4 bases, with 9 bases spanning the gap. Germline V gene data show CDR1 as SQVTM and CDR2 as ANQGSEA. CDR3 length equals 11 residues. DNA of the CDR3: TGCAGCGTCCCGGACACCTATGGCTACACCTTC. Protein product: CSVPDTYGYTF. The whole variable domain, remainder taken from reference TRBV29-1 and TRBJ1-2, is SAVISQKPSRDICQRGTSLTIQCQVDSQVTMMFWYRQQPGQSLTLIATANQGSEATYESGFVIDKFPISRPNLTFSTLTVSNMSPEDSSIYLCSVPDTYGYTFGSGTRLTVV.

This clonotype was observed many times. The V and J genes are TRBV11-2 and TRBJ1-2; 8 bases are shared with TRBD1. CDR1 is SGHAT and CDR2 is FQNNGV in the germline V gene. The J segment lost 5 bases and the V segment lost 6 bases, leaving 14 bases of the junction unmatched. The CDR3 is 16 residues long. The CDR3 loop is CASSSIRGPSWYGYTF. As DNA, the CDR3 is TGTGCCAGCAGTTCCATCAGGGGGCCGAGTTGGTATGGCTACACCTTC.

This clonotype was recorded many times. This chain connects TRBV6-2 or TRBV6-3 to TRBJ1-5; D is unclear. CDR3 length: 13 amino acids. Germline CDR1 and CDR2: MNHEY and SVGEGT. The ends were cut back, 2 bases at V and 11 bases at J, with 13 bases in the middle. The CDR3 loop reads CASSYGPFGTQHF. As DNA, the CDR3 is TGTGCCAGCAGTTACGGGCCCTTCGGGACCCAGCATTTT.

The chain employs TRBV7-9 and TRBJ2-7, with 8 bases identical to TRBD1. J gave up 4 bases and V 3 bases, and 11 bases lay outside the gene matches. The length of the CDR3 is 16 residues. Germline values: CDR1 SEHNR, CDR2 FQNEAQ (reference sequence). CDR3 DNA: TGTGCCAGCAGCTTGGATCCGACAGGGGCTTTGTACGAGCAGTACTTC. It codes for CASSLDPTGALYEQYF.

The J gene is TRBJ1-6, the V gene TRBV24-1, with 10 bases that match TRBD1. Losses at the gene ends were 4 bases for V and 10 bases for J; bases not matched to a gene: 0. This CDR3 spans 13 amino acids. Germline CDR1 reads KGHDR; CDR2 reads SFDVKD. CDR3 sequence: CATSETGGSPLHF. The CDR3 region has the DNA TGTGCCACCAGTGAGACAGGGGGCTCACCCCTCCACTTT.

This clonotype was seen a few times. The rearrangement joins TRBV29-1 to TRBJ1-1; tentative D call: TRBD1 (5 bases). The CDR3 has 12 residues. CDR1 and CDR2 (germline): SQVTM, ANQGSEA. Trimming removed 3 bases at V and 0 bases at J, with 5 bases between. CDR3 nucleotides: TGCAGCGTTGAGACAGTGAACACTGAAGCTTTCTTT. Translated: CSVETVNTEAFF.

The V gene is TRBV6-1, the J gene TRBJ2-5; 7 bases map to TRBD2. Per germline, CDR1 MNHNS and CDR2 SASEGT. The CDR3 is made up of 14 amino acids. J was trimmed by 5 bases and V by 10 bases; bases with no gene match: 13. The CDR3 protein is CAITGAGTMETQYF. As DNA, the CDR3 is TGTGCCATCACAGGAGCGGGGACGATGGAGACCCAGTACTTC.

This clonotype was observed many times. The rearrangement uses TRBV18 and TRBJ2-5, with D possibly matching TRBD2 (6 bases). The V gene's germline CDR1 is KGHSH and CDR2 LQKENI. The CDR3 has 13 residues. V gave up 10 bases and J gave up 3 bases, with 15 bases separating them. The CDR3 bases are TGTGCCACCCTTGCCCCGGGGGAAGAGACCCAGTACTTC. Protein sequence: CATLAPGEETQYF.

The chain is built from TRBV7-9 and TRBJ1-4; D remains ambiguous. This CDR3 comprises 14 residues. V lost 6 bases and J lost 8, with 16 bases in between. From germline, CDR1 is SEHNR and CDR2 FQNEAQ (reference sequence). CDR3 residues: CASSQDTSTEKLFF. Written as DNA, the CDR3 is TGTGCCAGCAGTCAAGACACGTCAACCGAAAAACTGTTTTTT.

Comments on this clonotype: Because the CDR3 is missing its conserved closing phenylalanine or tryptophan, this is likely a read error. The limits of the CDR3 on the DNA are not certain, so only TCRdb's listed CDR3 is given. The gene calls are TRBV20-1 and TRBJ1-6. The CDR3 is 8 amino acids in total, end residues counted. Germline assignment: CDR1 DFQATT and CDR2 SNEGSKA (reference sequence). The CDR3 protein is CSARDQTS.

The CDR3 nucleotides read TGTGCCAGCAGTGTGGTAGATACGCAGTATTTT. This translates into CASSVVDTQYF. The V call is TRBV2, the J call TRBJ2-3; D gene unclear. Germline values: CDR1 SNHLY, CDR2 FYNNEI. Trimming removed 4 bases at V and 5 bases at J, with 4 bases between. This CDR3 region has 11 residues.

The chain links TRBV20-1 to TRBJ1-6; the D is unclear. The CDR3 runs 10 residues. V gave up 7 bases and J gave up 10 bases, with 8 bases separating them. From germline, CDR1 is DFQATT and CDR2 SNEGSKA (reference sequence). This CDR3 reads CSEQGSPLHF. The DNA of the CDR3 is TGCAGTGAACAAGGATCACCCCTCCACTTT.

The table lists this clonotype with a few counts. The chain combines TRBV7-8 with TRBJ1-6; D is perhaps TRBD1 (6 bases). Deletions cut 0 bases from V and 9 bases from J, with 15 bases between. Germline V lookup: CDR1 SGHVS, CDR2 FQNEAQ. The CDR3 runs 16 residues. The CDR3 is CASSLAGGRVGSPLHF. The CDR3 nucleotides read TGTGCCAGCAGCTTAGCCGGGGGGCGAGTGGGTTCACCCCTCCACTTT.

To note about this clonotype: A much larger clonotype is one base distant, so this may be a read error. This chain's CDR3 is CASSRGTSPGEVFF. The CDR3 DNA is TGTGCCAGCAGCCGCGGGACTTCCCCCGGGGAGGTGTTTTTT. The V gene is TRBV7-9, the J gene TRBJ2-2; maybe TRBD2 (6 bases). This CDR3 region has 14 residues. In germline, CDR1 is SEHNR, CDR2 FQNEAQ (reference sequence).

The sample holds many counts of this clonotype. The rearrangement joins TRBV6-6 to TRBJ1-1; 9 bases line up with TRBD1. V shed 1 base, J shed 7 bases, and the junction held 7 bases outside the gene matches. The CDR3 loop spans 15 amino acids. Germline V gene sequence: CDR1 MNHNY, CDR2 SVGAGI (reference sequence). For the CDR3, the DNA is TGTGCCAGCAGTTACTGGACAGGGGAGTTTAGTGAAGCTTTCTTT. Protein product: CASSYWTGEFSEAFF.

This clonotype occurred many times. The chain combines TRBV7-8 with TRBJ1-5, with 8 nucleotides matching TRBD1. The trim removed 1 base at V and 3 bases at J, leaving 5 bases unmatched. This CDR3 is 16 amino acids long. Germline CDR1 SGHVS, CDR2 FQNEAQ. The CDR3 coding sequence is TGTGCCAGCAGCTTAGGGGGGGGACAGGTCAATCAGCCCCAGCATTTT. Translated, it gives CASSLGGGQVNQPQHF.

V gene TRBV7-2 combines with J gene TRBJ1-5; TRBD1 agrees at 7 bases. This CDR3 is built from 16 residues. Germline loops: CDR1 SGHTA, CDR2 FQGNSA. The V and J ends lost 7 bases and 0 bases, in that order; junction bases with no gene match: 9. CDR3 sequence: CASNCVGTDSNQPQHF. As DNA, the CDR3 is TGTGCCAGCAACTGCGTCGGGACAGATAGCAATCAGCCCCAGCATTTT.

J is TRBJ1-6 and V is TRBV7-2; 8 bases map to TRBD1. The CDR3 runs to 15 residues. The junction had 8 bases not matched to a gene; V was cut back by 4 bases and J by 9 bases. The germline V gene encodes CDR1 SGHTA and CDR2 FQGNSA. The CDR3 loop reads CASSSRQGMFSPLHF. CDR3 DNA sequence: TGTGCCAGCAGCTCTAGACAGGGGATGTTTTCACCCCTCCACTTT.

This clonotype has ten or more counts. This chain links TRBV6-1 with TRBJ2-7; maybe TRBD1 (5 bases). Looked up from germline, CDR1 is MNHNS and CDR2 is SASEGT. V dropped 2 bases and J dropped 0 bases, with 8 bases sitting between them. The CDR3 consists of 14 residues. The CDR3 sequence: CASSEIRVSYEQYF. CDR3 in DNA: TGTGCCAGCAGTGAAATCAGGGTCTCCTACGAGCAGTACTTC.

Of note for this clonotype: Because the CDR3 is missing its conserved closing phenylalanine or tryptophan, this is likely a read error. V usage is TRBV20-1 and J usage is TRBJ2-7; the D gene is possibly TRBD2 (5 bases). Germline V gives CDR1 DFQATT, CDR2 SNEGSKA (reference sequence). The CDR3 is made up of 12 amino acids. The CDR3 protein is CSASGIIYGQYL. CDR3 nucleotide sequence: TGCAGTGCTAGCGGGATTATATACGGGCAGTACCTC.

The CDR3 sequence is CSVEDRGDSNQPQHF. For the CDR3, the DNA is TGCAGCGTTGAAGATAGGGGGGATAGCAATCAGCCCCAGCATTTT. The gene calls are TRBV29-1 and TRBJ1-5, with D maybe TRBD1 (6 bases). The CDR3 has 15 amino acids. V was pared by 0 bases and J by 0 bases, with 9 bases between. The V gene's germline CDR1 is SQVTM and CDR2 ANQGSEA.

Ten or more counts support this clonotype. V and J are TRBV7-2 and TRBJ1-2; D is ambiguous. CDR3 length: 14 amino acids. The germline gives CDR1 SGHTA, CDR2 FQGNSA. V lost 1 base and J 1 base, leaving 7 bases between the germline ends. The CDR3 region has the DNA TGTGCCAGCAGCTTAGGGAGTCTTAACTATGGCTACACCTTC. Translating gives CASSLGSLNYGYTF.

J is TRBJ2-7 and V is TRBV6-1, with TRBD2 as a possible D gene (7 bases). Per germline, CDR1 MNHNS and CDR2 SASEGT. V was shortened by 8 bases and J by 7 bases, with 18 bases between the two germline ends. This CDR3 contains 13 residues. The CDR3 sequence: CASVVPAGHEQYF. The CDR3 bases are TGTGCCAGCGTTGTTCCAGCGGGACATGAGCAGTACTTC.